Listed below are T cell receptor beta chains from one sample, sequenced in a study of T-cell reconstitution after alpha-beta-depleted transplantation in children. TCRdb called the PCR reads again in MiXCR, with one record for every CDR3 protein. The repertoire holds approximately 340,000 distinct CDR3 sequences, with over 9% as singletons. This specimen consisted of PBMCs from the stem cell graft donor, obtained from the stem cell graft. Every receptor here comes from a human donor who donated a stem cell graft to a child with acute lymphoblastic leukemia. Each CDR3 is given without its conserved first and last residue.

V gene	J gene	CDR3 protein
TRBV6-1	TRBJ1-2	ASRGRIANYGYT
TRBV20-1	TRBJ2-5	SARLIGEPQETQY
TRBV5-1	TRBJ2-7	ASSPHRSTYEQY
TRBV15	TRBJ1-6	ATSRDFNSPLH
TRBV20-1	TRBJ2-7	SASGPGEAYEQY
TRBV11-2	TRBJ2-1	ASSPGPFWREGPGEQF
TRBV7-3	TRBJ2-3	ASSPNGPVFTDTQY
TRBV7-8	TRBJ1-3	ASSLRQGPHSTSGNTIY
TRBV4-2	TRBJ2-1	ASSQGTSGEMGYNEQF
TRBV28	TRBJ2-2	ASLTGNTGELF
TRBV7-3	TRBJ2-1	ASSSSRDNEQF
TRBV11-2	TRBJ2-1	ASSLDYAAYNEQF
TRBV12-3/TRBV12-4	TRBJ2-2	ASSSTGQTGELF
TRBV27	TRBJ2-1	ASSWRPGLAGVSSYNEQF
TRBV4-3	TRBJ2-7	ASSQVPDSYEQY
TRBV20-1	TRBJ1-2	SARDARRGGPFYGYT
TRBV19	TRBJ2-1	ASSIDRGTAIGNEQF
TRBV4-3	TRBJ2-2	ASSQEDDGLDTGELF
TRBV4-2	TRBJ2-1	ASSHGTDEQF
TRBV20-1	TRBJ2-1	SADRGARGNEQF